This TCR beta chain was sequenced during a study of blood T cell repertoires in COVID-19. The CDR3 loop spans 17 amino acids. CDR1 is LGHDT, CDR2 YNNKEL, per germline (reference sequence). The V gene lost 3 bases and the J gene lost 4 bases, with 21 bases spanning the gap. Authors' analysis steps: Reference gene primers were amplified, and this amplification served to estimate nucleated cell counts. Profiled with immunoSEQ multiplex PCR; TCRdb holds only in-frame clones, not every one. V, J and clone size were drawn from that table, and D and trimming were deduced from the DNA. This table has 80,000 to 90,000 clones, roughly 86% appearing once.

This TCR came from a man aged 40-55 years with acute or convalescent COVID-19. The chain links TRBV3-1 (or the pseudogene TRBV3-2) to TRBJ1-1, with a weak D call TRBD1 (6 bases). The sequencing input was peripheral blood. The CDR3 is CASSHLSRTVGVTEAFF. DNA for the CDR3: TGTGCCAGCAGCCACCTCTCACGGACAGTGGGGGTCACTGAAGCTTTCTTT.